One sample yielded the 29 T cell receptor beta chains listed below, sequenced in a study of blood T cell repertoires in COVID-19. Generated by immunoSEQ multiplex PCR, the TCRdb table keeps only in-frame clones and is missing some. The sample lists 150,000 to 200,000 clones, 86% occurring once. The sample comprised peripheral blood. Receptors were obtained from a man between 65 and 85 years old with acute or convalescent COVID-19.

The rearrangement links TRBV7-3 to TRBJ2-7; D remains ambiguous. Germline V gene data show CDR1 as SGHTA and CDR2 as FQGTGA. V lost 2 bases and J 3 bases, leaving 17 bases between the germline ends. The CDR3 spans 16 residues. Here the CDR3 DNA reads TGTGCCAGCAGCTTACGTCCTTGGGTGGGCAGCTACGAGCAGTACTTC. Protein sequence: CASSLRPWVGSYEQYF.

Points on this clone: Other DNA sequences in the sample encode the same CDR3. The chain uses TRBV12-3 or TRBV12-4 and TRBJ1-1; possibly TRBD1 for D (5 bases). V was trimmed by 2 bases and J by 4 bases, leaving 8 bases between them. The CDR3 runs 13 residues. CDR3 nucleotide sequence: TGTGCCAGCAGTTTAATGGGGGGCACTGAAGCTTTCTTT. Translation: CASSLMGGTEAFF.

This clone was observed a handful of times. The CDR3 DNA is TGTGCCAGCAGCTCCTGGACAGGGGCAGGAAACACCATATATTTT. This gives the protein CASSSWTGAGNTIYF. J is TRBJ1-3 and V is TRBV5-4, with 9 bases matching TRBD1. V gave up 3 bases and J gave up 4 bases; unmatched junction bases: 5. The germline V gene has CDR1 SGHNT and CDR2 YYREEE (reference sequence). The CDR3 has 15 amino acids.

This rearrangement joins TRBV19 to TRBJ1-2, with D tentatively TRBD1 (6 bases). Per the germline V gene, CDR1 is LNHDA and CDR2 is SQIVND (reference sequence). There are 19 residues in the CDR3. V lost 5 bases to trimming and J lost 0 bases, with 25 bases between them. The CDR3: CASSPRDTQETPPNYGYTF. DNA for the CDR3: TGTGCCAGTAGTCCAAGGGACACCCAGGAGACACCACCTAACTATGGCTACACCTTC.

This rearrangement joins TRBV5-4 to TRBJ1-1; 11 bases agree with TRBD1. CDR1 and CDR2 from the germline V gene are SGHNT and YYREEE (reference sequence). CDR3 length: 18 amino acids. V gave up 4 bases and J gave up 3 bases; unmatched junction bases: 14. The CDR3 region is CASSPRTGGHIGHTEAFF. CDR3 sequence (DNA): TGTGCCAGCAGCCCGAGGACAGGGGGCCATATTGGCCACACTGAAGCTTTCTTT.

This chain uses TRBV3-1 (or the pseudogene TRBV3-2) with TRBJ1-4, with no clear D. CDR3 length equals 11 residues. The germline V gene encodes CDR1 LGHDT and CDR2 YNNKEL (reference sequence). V was clipped by 6 bases and J by 6 bases, with 5 bases between them. The CDR3 sequence is CASRSYEKLFF. For the CDR3, the DNA is TGTGCCAGCAGATCATATGAAAAACTGTTTTTT.

The chain couples TRBV5-1 to TRBJ2-7; D is perhaps TRBD2 (5 bases). The ends were cut back, 2 bases at V and 7 bases at J, with 7 bases in the middle. The CDR3 extends over 11 amino acids. Germline assignment: CDR1 SGHRS and CDR2 YFSETQ. The CDR3 nucleotides are TGCGCCAGCAGCTTACTAGAAGAGCAGTACTTC. Protein product: CASSLLEEQYF.

The chain recombines TRBV7-8 with TRBJ1-3, with D perhaps matching TRBD1 (5 bases). Trimming removed 3 bases from V and 0 bases from J, with 12 bases in between. CDR1 is SGHVS and CDR2 is FQNEAQ in the germline V gene. There are 16 residues in the CDR3. The CDR3 reads CASSFGTPISGNTIYF. The CDR3 DNA reads TGTGCCAGCAGCTTCGGGACTCCTATCTCTGGAAACACCATATATTTT.

DNA of the CDR3: TGCGCCAGCAGCCTGAGCGGGAGGGCCGTAGATACGCAGTATTTT. Translating gives CASSLSGRAVDTQYF. The V gene is TRBV5-1, the J gene TRBJ2-3, with 10 bases that match TRBD2. Germline trimming cut 4 bases from V and 5 bases from J; bases unmatched to any gene: 7. The CDR3 covers 15 residues. Germline values: CDR1 SGHRS, CDR2 YFSETQ.

The chain couples TRBV28 to TRBJ1-1, with no clear D. This CDR3 is 16 amino acids long. V was pared by 5 bases and J by 1 base, with 17 bases between. Germline V gene data show CDR1 as MDHEN and CDR2 as SYDVKM. The CDR3 nucleotides are TGTGCCAGCAGTAGGGAGGATACGGGGAAGAACACTGAAGCTTTCTTT. Translating gives CASSREDTGKNTEAFF.

A few counts support this clone. V gene TRBV6-5 combines with J gene TRBJ2-3; 9 bases match TRBD2. Germline CDR1 is MNHEY and CDR2 is SVGAGI. This CDR3 comprises 15 residues. Trimming removed 4 bases from V and 4 bases from J; junction bases left unmatched: 6. The DNA for the CDR3 is TGTGCCAGCAGTTGGGGGGCGGGAGGGCCAGATACGCAGTATTTT. This codes for CASSWGAGGPDTQYF.

This rearrangement joins TRBV27 to TRBJ2-7; D remains unclear. The ends were cut back, 3 bases at V and 2 bases at J, with 11 bases in the middle. The CDR3 is 14 residues long. Germline V gives CDR1 MNHEY, CDR2 SMNVEV (reference sequence). The CDR3 DNA reads TGTGCCAGCAGTTTCCTTAGCAGCCCCTACGAGCAGTACTTC. Its translation: CASSFLSSPYEQYF.

About this clone itself: Other DNA sequences of this sample code for an identical CDR3. J is TRBJ1-3 and V is TRBV3-1 (or the pseudogene TRBV3-2), with D unresolved. CDR3 length: 13 amino acids. V lost 0 bases and J lost 4, with 4 bases in between. Germline-derived CDR1 and CDR2 are LGHDT and YNNKEL (reference sequence). The CDR3 region is CASSQDLGNTIYF. In nucleotides, the CDR3 is TGTGCCAGCAGCCAAGATCTCGGAAACACCATATATTTT.

The chain uses TRBV5-1 and TRBJ1-4; 7 nucleotides align to TRBD1. CDR1 and CDR2 (germline): SGHRS, YFSETQ. The CDR3 runs 18 residues. J gave up 0 bases and V 4 bases, and 12 bases lay outside the gene matches. CDR3 residues: CASSVTGQLSATNEKLFF. CDR3 nucleotide sequence: TGCGCCAGCAGCGTAACGGGACAGCTATCTGCAACTAATGAAAAACTGTTTTTT.

The chain is built from TRBV2 and TRBJ1-1; 10 nucleotides line up with TRBD1. With V trimmed by 6 bases and J by 4 bases, 11 bases remained unmatched. CDR1 SNHLY and CDR2 FYNNEI come from the germline V gene. The CDR3 loop spans 16 amino acids. The CDR3 coding sequence is TGTGCCAGCAGCCCGGGGGGGGACAGGGGAGGCACTGAAGCTTTCTTT. Translating gives CASSPGGDRGGTEAFF.

This rearrangement joins TRBV5-4 to TRBJ1-2; tentatively, D is TRBD1 (6 bases). Deletions cut 0 bases from V and 7 bases from J, with 13 bases between. Germline CDR1 reads SGHNT; CDR2 reads YYREEE (reference sequence). This CDR3 region has 14 residues. The CDR3 DNA reads TGTGCCAGCAGCTTGGAGGCGGGGGCGGCTGGCTACACCTTC. It is translated as CASSLEAGAAGYTF.

The genes are TRBV30 and TRBJ2-7, with 7 bases that match TRBD2. The CDR3 is 15 amino acids. Trimming took 2 bases from V and 5 from J; bases not matched to a gene: 12. Germline CDR1 GTSNPN, CDR2 SVGIG (reference sequence). The DNA for the CDR3 is TGTGCCTGGAGTATGGCGGGAGTAAGACGCCACGAGCAGTACTTC. Translated: CAWSMAGVRRHEQYF.

V is TRBV6-1 and J is TRBJ2-2; no reliable D call. V lost 3 bases to trimming and J lost 1 base, with 12 bases between them. The CDR3 is 16 residues long. CDR1 is MNHNS, CDR2 SASEGT, per germline. The CDR3: CASSDQPPGNTGELFF. CDR3 in DNA: TGTGCCAGCAGTGATCAACCCCCCGGGAACACCGGGGAGCTGTTTTTT.

The J gene is TRBJ2-5, the V gene TRBV7-2; TRBD1 agrees at 8 bases. CDR3 length: 14 amino acids. Germline V lookup: CDR1 SGHTA, CDR2 FQGNSA. Trimming cost V 4 bases and J 2 bases; bases outside gene matches: 3. CDR3 protein: CASSSTGGQETQYF. In DNA form, the CDR3 reads TGTGCCAGCAGCTCAACAGGGGGGCAAGAGACCCAGTACTTC.

This chain joins TRBV28 and TRBJ1-1, with a possible D match to TRBD1 (6 bases). V dropped 5 bases and J dropped 4 bases, with 17 bases sitting between them. The CDR3 is 15 residues long. Germline CDR1 MDHEN, CDR2 SYDVKM. CDR3 residues: CASSPLQGTGTEAFF. In DNA form, the CDR3 reads TGTGCCAGCAGTCCCCTACAGGGAACCGGCACTGAAGCTTTCTTT.

This rearrangement joins TRBV7-2 to TRBJ2-2; D gene unclear. The germline V gene has CDR1 SGHTA and CDR2 FQGNSA. This CDR3 spans 14 amino acids. V lost 3 bases, J lost 3 bases, and 8 bases lay in between. CDR3 in DNA: TGTGCCAGCAGCTTTTCCGCAGACACCGGGGAGCTGTTTTTT. It translates to CASSFSADTGELFF.

This clone has more than one count but fewer than ten. The chain uses TRBV6-2 or TRBV6-3 and TRBJ1-5; TRBD1 matches 8 bases. The V gene's germline CDR1 is MNHEY and CDR2 SVGEGT. Losses at the gene ends were 5 bases for V and 5 bases for J; bases not matched to a gene: 11. The CDR3 totals 16 residues. CDR3 sequence reads: CASSPKRQGRDQPQHF. CDR3 in DNA: TGTGCCAGCAGTCCCAAGAGACAGGGGAGGGATCAGCCCCAGCATTTT.

The genes are TRBV28 and TRBJ2-5, with a weak D call TRBD2 (7 bases). From germline, CDR1 is MDHEN and CDR2 SYDVKM. Trimming left V 10 bases short and J 5 bases short, with 20 bases between. The CDR3 runs to 14 residues. This chain's CDR3 is CATSFAGAGETQYF. Written as DNA, the CDR3 is TGTGCCACGTCCTTCGCGGGGGCGGGGGAGACCCAGTACTTC.

V and J are TRBV9 and TRBJ1-5; D gene ambiguous. The CDR3 is 13 amino acids. V lost 0 bases to trimming and J lost 5 bases, with 6 bases between them. The germline CDR1 and CDR2 sequences are SGDLS and YYNGEE. The CDR3 DNA sequence: TGTGCCAGCAGCGTAGCTCGAGATCAGCCCCAGCATTTT. It encodes CASSVARDQPQHF.

The V call is TRBV19, the J call TRBJ2-4; 7 bases align to TRBD2. With 0 bases clipped from V and 1 base from J, the junction kept 6 bases outside the gene matches. Germline loops: CDR1 LNHDA, CDR2 SQIVND (reference sequence). The CDR3 consists of 17 residues. The CDR3 DNA sequence: TGTGCCAGTAGTATAGATGGGGGAGGGGCGGCCAAAAACATTCAGTACTTC. As protein: CASSIDGGGAAKNIQYF.

The chain combines TRBV7-3 with TRBJ2-3, with D possibly TRBD1 on 5 matching bases. Looked up from germline, CDR1 is SGHTA and CDR2 is FQGTGA. The CDR3 covers 14 residues. V lost 4 bases to trimming and J lost 1 base, with 9 bases between them. The CDR3 loop reads CASSSRQRTDTQYF. The CDR3 DNA is TGTGCCAGCAGCTCGCGACAGCGCACAGATACGCAGTATTTT.

The chain employs TRBV9 and TRBJ2-1; weak D call: TRBD2 (6 bases). CDR1 and CDR2 (germline): SGDLS, YYNGEE. The CDR3 length is 17 residues. V dropped 0 bases and J dropped 8 bases, with 21 bases sitting between them. The CDR3 coding sequence is TGTGCCAGCAGCGTAGCTGCGGGACTTTCAGCCGGAGATGAGCAGTTCTTC. It translates to CASSVAAGLSAGDEQFF.

This chain joins TRBV28 and TRBJ1-1; D is undetermined. CDR3 length: 12 amino acids. CDR1 is MDHEN, CDR2 SYDVKM, per germline. V was cut by 3 bases and J by 6 bases, with 8 bases left in between. The CDR3 DNA sequence: TGTGCCAGCAGTTTCGAGGATTCTGAAGCTTTCTTT. The encoded protein is CASSFEDSEAFF.

This clone has just one count. This sequence joins TRBV6-4 and TRBJ1-6; 7 nucleotides line up with TRBD1. The V and J ends lost 2 bases and 7 bases, in that order; junction bases with no gene match: 2. CDR1 and CDR2 (germline): MRHNA, SNTAGT. This CDR3 has 14 amino acids. CDR3 in amino acids: CASSDDRENSPLHF. The CDR3 DNA reads as TGTGCCAGCAGTGACGACAGGGAAAATTCACCCCTCCACTTT.